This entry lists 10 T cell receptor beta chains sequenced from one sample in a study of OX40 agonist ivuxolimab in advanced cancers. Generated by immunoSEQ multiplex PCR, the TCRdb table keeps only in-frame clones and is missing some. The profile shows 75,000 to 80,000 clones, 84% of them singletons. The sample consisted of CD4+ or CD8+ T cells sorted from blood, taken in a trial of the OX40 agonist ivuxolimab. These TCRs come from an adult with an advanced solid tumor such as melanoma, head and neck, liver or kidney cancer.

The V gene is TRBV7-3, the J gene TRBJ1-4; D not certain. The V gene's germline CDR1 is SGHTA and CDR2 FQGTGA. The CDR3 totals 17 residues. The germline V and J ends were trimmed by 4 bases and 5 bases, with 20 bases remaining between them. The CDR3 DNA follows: TGTGCCAGCAGCTCCCTATCTTACCCACGAGGGAATGAAAAACTGTTTTTT. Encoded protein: CASSSLSYPRGNEKLFF.

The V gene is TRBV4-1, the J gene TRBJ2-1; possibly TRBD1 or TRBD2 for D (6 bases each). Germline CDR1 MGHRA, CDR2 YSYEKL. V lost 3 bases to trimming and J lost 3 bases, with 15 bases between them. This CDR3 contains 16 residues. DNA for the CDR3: TGCGCCAGCAGCCAGGATGAGGGGGGTATCTACAATGAGCAGTTCTTC. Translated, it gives CASSQDEGGIYNEQFF.

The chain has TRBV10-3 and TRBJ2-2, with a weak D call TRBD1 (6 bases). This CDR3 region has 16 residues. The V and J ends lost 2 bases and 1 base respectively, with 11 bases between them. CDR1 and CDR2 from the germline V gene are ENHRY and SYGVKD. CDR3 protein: CAISELGQLNTGELFF. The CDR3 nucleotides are TGTGCCATCAGTGAGCTAGGACAGCTGAACACCGGGGAGCTGTTTTTT.

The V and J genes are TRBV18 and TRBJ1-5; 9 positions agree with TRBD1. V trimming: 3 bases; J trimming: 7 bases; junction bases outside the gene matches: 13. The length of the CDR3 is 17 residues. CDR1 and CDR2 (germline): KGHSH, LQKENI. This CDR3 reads CASSPMSGGQGRQPQHF. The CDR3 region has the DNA TGTGCCAGCTCACCGATGTCGGGGGGACAGGGTCGACAGCCCCAGCATTTT. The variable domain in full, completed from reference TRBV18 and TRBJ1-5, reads NAGVMQNPRHLVRRRGQEARLRCSPMKGHSHVYWYRQLPEEGLKFMVYLQKENIIDESGMPKERFSAEFPKEGPSILRIQQVVRGDSAAYFCASSPMSGGQGRQPQHFGDGTRLSIL.

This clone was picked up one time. In DNA form, the CDR3 reads TGTGCCAGCAGCTTATCGGCTAGCGGGGGGATATGGGAGACCCAGTACTTC. Its protein product is CASSLSASGGIWETQYF. The chain links TRBV7-8 to TRBJ2-5; the match to TRBD2 covers 11 bases. V was pared by 2 bases and J by 5 bases, with 10 bases of the junction left unmatched. Germline assignment: CDR1 SGHVS and CDR2 FQNEAQ. This CDR3 region has 17 residues.

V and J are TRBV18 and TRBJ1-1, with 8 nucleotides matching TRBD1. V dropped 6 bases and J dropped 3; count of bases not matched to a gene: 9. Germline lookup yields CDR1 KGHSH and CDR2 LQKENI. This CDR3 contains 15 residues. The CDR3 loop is CASSWTGKQDTEAFF. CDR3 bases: TGTGCCAGCTCCTGGACAGGGAAACAAGACACTGAAGCTTTCTTT.

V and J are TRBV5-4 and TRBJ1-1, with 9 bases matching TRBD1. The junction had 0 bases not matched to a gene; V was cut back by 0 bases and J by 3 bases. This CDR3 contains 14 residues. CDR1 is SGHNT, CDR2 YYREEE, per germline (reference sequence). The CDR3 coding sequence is TGTGCCAGCAGCTTGGGGGACAGGGACACTGAAGCTTTCTTT. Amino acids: CASSLGDRDTEAFF.

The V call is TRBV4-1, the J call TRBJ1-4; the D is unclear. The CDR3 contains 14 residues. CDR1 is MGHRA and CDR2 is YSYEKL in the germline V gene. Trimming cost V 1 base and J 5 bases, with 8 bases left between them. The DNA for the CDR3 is TGCGCCAGCAGCCAAGCCAGCGCCAATGAAAAACTGTTTTTT. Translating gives CASSQASANEKLFF.

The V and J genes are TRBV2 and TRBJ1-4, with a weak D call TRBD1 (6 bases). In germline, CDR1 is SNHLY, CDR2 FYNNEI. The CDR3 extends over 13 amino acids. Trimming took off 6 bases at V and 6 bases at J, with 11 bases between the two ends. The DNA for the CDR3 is TGTGCCAGCAGACGGCGACAGGATGAAAAACTGTTTTTT. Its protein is CASRRRQDEKLFF.

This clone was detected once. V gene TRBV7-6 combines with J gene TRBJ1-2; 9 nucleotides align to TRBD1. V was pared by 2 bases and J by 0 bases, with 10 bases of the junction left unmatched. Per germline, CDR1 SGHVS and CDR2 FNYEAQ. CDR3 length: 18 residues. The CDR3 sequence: CASSLRYRGRLANYGYTF. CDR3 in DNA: TGTGCCAGCAGCTTAAGATACAGGGGGCGACTTGCTAACTATGGCTACACCTTC.